This TCR beta chain was captured in a study of T cell responses to AZD1222 COVID-19 vaccine. Sequencing was performed with immunoSEQ multiplex PCR; in TCRdb, only in-frame clones are kept and a portion is missing. The table records 66,000 or so clones, 87% of them present only once. This CDR3 is built from 14 residues. The V gene end was trimmed by 3 bases and the J gene end by 5 bases; junction bases not matched to a gene: 6. The germline V gene has CDR1 MNHEY and CDR2 SMNVEV (reference sequence). The origin of this receptor is an adult in good health. The V and J genes are TRBV27 and TRBJ1-1; 7 nucleotides agree with TRBD1. Sequencing was performed on peripheral blood, taken on day 0 of AZD1222 vaccination. The CDR3 reads CASSFFEGATEAFF. The CDR3 region has the DNA TGTGCCAGCAGTTTTTTTGAGGGGGCGACTGAAGCTTTCTTT.